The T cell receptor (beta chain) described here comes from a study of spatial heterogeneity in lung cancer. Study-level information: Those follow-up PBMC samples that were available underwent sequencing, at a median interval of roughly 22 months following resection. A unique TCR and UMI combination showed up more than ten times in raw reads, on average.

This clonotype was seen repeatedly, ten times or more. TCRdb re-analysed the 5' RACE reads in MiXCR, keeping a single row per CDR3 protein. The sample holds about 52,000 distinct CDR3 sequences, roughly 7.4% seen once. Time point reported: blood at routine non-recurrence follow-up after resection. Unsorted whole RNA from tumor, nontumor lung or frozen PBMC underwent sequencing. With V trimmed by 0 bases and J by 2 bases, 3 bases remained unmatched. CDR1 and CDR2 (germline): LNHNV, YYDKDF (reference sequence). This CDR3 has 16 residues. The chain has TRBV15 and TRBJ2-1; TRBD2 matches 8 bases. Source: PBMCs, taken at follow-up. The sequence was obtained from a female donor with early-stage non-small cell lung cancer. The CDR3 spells CATSRDRGGTYNEQFF. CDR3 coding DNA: TGTGCCACCAGCAGAGATCGGGGGGGCACCTACAATGAGCAGTTCTTC.